Listed below are T cell receptor beta chains from one sample, sequenced in a study of cytomegalovirus exposure and HLA in healthy donors. The repertoire was sequenced with immunoSEQ multiplex PCR; TCRdb's copy has only in-frame clones and lacks some. The sample has some 74,000 clones, roughly 93% seen once. The sequencing input was PBMCs. The receptor source for this set is a young woman in good health and CMV-seronegative. Each CDR3 is given with its conserved first and last residue. D genes are given only for firm matches. Where a row states a size, it is once, few, many or the class of an expanded clone; other rows omit it.

>TRBV7-2|.|TRBJ2-3|.
TGTGCCAGCAGCTTAGATTGGCGGGATACGCAGTATTTT
CASSLDWRDTQYF
>TRBV7-3|.|TRBJ1-2|TRBD1
TGTGCCAGCAGCTTAACTCAGGGGGGCTATGGCTACACCTTC
CASSLTQGGYGYTF
>TRBV28|once|TRBJ2-3|.
TGTGCCAGCAGCCGAGGCCTCAGGGCTGCGCAGTATTTT
CASSRGLRAAQYF
>TRBV14|once|TRBJ2-4|.
TGTGCCAGCAGCCATGGACTCCCCCTAGCCAAAAACATTCAGTACTTC
CASSHGLPLAKNIQYF
>TRBV7-2|.|TRBJ1-2|TRBD1
TGTGCCAGCAGCTTAACAGGGGTTAGCTATGGCTACACCTTC
CASSLTGVSYGYTF
>TRBV7-2|few|TRBJ2-7|TRBD2
TGTGCCAGCAGCCCCGACGGGGCTAGCGGCATCTACGAGCAGTACTTC
CASSPDGASGIYEQYF
>TRBV11-2|.|TRBJ2-5|.
TGTGCCAGCAGCTTCACATTCAGGGAAAAAGAGACCCAGTACTTC
CASSFTFREKETQYF
>TRBV27|.|TRBJ2-7|.
TGTGCCAGCAGTCGGGAGAGAGGGGCCTACGAGCAGTACTTC
CASSRERGAYEQYF
>TRBV30|.|TRBJ2-3|.
TGTGCCTGGAGTGCTAAACAGGGTCGGTCAGATACGCAGTATTTT
CAWSAKQGRSDTQYF
>TRBV25-1|.|TRBJ1-5|TRBD1
TGTGCCAGCAGTACTGGACAGGGACGAAGCTATAGCAATCAGCCCCAGCATTTT
CASSTGQGRSYSNQPQHF